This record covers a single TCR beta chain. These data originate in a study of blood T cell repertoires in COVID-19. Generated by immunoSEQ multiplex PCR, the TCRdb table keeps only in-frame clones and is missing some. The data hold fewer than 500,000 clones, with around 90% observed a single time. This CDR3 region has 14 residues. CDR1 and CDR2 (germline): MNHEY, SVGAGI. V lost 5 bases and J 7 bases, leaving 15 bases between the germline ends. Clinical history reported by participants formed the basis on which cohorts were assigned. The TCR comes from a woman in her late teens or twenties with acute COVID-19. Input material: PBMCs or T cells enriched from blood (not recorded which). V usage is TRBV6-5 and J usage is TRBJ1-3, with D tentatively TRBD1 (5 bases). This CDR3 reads CASSPFSSGNTIYF. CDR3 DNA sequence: TGTGCCAGCAGTCCATTTTCATCAGGGAACACCATATATTTT.